This entry lists 18 T cell receptor beta chains sequenced from one sample in a study of blood T cell repertoires in COVID-19. Produced via immunoSEQ multiplex PCR; TCRdb's table is partial and in-frame only. The data show 100,000 or so clones, 88% seen once. Sample: peripheral blood. The receptors stem from a man between 60 and 75 years old with acute or convalescent COVID-19.

The chain has TRBV6-5 and TRBJ1-1; 7 bases are a match to TRBD1. CDR3 size: 15 residues. V shed 6 bases, J shed 9 bases, and the junction held 16 bases outside the gene matches. CDR1 is MNHEY and CDR2 is SVGAGI in the germline V gene. The CDR3: CASSPNGGGDRKAFF. CDR3 nucleotide sequence: TGTGCCAGCAGCCCAAATGGAGGTGGGGACAGAAAAGCTTTCTTT.

The genes are TRBV5-1 and TRBJ2-2; D possibly corresponds to TRBD1 (6 bases). Trimming removed 4 bases from V and 5 bases from J, with 18 bases in between. Germline lookup yields CDR1 SGHRS and CDR2 YFSETQ. This CDR3 is built from 16 residues. DNA for the CDR3: TGCGCCAGCAGCCCCGGGTCCGTACAGGGTACCGGGGAGCTGTTTTTT. Protein sequence: CASSPGSVQGTGELFF.

The chain links TRBV6-2 or TRBV6-3 to TRBJ1-2; the match to TRBD1 covers 7 bases. Germline CDR1 is MNHEY and CDR2 is SVGEGT. V shed 6 bases, J shed 6 bases, and the junction held 13 bases outside the gene matches. The CDR3 is 15 amino acids. The CDR3 DNA reads TGTGCCAGCAGCCTCCTGGGACAGTCGATAAATGGCTACACCTTC. Its protein product is CASSLLGQSINGYTF.

The V call is TRBV3-1 (or the pseudogene TRBV3-2), the J call TRBJ2-1, with D perhaps matching TRBD2 (7 bases). The germline V gene has CDR1 LGHDT and CDR2 YNNKEL (reference sequence). The CDR3 loop spans 15 amino acids. Trimming shortened V by 4 bases and J by 8 bases, and 18 bases separated the two germline ends. The CDR3 DNA sequence: TGTGCCAGCAGCCGGGTTGGGCGAGGGGGGGATGAGCAGTTCTTC. Its translation is CASSRVGRGGDEQFF.

The genes are TRBV7-2 and TRBJ1-5; no clear D. Trimming stripped 6 bases from V and 5 bases from J, with 8 bases between. The V gene's germline CDR1 is SGHTA and CDR2 FQGNSA. The CDR3 length is 12 residues. The CDR3 DNA sequence: TGTGCCAGCAGTGAGGGATATCAGCCCCAGCATTTT. Amino acids: CASSEGYQPQHF.

This chain connects TRBV7-3 to TRBJ2-1; tentative D call: TRBD2 (5 bases). This CDR3 contains 16 residues. The V end lost 6 bases, the J end lost 5 bases, and 20 bases lay between the germline ends. Germline V gives CDR1 SGHTA, CDR2 FQGTGA. The CDR3 region has the DNA TGTGCCAGCAGGCTCCGAAGTTCGGAGGTTCACAATGAGCAGTTCTTC. Translated, it gives CASRLRSSEVHNEQFF. The full variable domain, in which reference TRBV7-3 and TRBJ2-1 provide the parts outside the CDR3, is GAGVSQTPSNKVTEKGKYVELRCDPISGHTALYWYRQSLGQGPEFLIYFQGTGAADDSGLPNDRFFAVRPEGSVSTLKIQRTERGDSAVYLCASRLRSSEVHNEQFFGPGTRLTVL.

The rearrangement uses TRBV28 and TRBJ2-7; possibly TRBD1 for D (6 bases). The ends were cut back, 6 bases at V and 4 bases at J, with 13 bases in the middle. Per the germline V gene, CDR1 is MDHEN and CDR2 is SYDVKM. The CDR3 consists of 13 residues. The CDR3 bases are TGTGCCAGCAGGCTATCGACAGGTTACGAGCAGTACTTC. Its protein is CASRLSTGYEQYF.

The chain is built from TRBV21-1 and TRBJ2-3; the table names TRBD2, a call not compared with the DNA. TRBV21-1 is a pseudogene. The CDR3 length is 16 residues. The CDR3 DNA is TGTGCCAGCAGCAAAGAGGCGGGAGGGCCCCCAGATACGCAGTATTTT. Translation: CASSKEAGGPPDTQYF.

This clone was counted once. This chain connects TRBV6-2 or TRBV6-3 to TRBJ2-7, with TRBD2 matching 9 bases. V lost 0 bases, J lost 3 bases, and 9 bases stayed unmatched. The CDR3 totals 17 residues. Germline loops: CDR1 MNHEY, CDR2 SVGEGT. This CDR3 is CASSYSTAGGAHYEQYF. The CDR3 DNA reads as TGTGCCAGCAGTTACTCGACAGCGGGGGGCGCCCACTACGAGCAGTACTTC.

The chain combines TRBV6-5 with TRBJ2-1; possibly TRBD1 for D (6 bases). Germline V gene lookup returns CDR1 MNHEY and CDR2 SVGAGI. The CDR3 consists of 15 residues. The germline V and J ends were trimmed by 6 bases and 3 bases, with 15 bases remaining between them. The CDR3 DNA is TGTGCCAGCAGCGCTTTGGGGACACACTACAATGAGCAGTTCTTC. Translated: CASSALGTHYNEQFF.

This chain links TRBV24-1 with TRBJ2-3, with TRBD2 matching 9 bases. This CDR3 region has 17 residues. Looked up from germline, CDR1 is KGHDR and CDR2 is SFDVKD. V was clipped by 2 bases and J by 0 bases; unmatched bases: 5. The CDR3 bases are TGTGCCACCAGTGATTACCTAGCGGGATCTAGCACAGATACGCAGTATTTT. This translates into CATSDYLAGSSTDTQYF.

The V and J genes are TRBV7-8 and TRBJ2-1; 12 nucleotides align to TRBD2. V lost 1 base to trimming and J lost 4 bases; unmatched junction nucleotides: 8. CDR3 length: 18 residues. CDR1 is SGHVS, CDR2 FQNEAQ, per germline. This CDR3 reads CASSLGRPGLAGYNEQFF. As DNA, the CDR3 is TGTGCCAGCAGCTTAGGGCGTCCGGGACTAGCGGGTTACAATGAGCAGTTCTTC.

V is TRBV19 and J is TRBJ2-2; 7 bases line up with TRBD1. Germline V CDR1 and CDR2: LNHDA, SQIVND (reference sequence). V was clipped by 7 bases and J by 2 bases; unmatched bases: 7. The CDR3 sequence is 15 residues long. This CDR3 reads CASTRRTGNTGELFF. The CDR3 bases are TGTGCCAGTACCAGAAGGACAGGAAACACCGGGGAGCTGTTTTTT. Filled out from reference TRBV19 and TRBJ2-2, the complete variable domain reads DGGITQSPKYLFRKEGQNVTLSCEQNLNHDAMYWYRQDPGQGLRLIYYSQIVNDFQKGDIAEGYSVSREKKESFPLTVTSAQKNPTAFYLCASTRRTGNTGELFFGEGSRLTVL.

As to this clone: One junction end disagrees with the germline gene, perhaps due to a read error. J is TRBJ1-1 and V is TRBV6-4; the D is unclear. The CDR3 runs 14 residues. The germline V gene encodes CDR1 MRHNA and CDR2 SNTAGT. CDR3: CASSDSSAASEVFF. The CDR3 DNA reads as TGTGCCAGCAGTGACTCGAGTGCTGCGAGTGAAGTTTTCTTT.

This clone was observed a single time. V usage is TRBV6-4 and J usage is TRBJ2-3; D might be TRBD2 (6 bases). The V end lost 6 bases, the J end lost 0 bases, and 10 bases lay between the germline ends. Germline CDR1 MRHNA, CDR2 SNTAGT. The CDR3 is made up of 14 amino acids. Here the CDR3 reads CASRRDSSTDTQYF. In DNA form, the CDR3 reads TGTGCCAGCAGGCGGGACTCTAGCACAGATACGCAGTATTTT.

The chain uses TRBV6-1 and TRBJ2-7, with D maybe TRBD1 (7 bases). Per germline, CDR1 MNHNS and CDR2 SASEGT. The CDR3 covers 16 residues. Trimming stripped 1 base from V and 0 bases from J, with 13 bases between. As DNA, the CDR3 is TGTGCCAGCAGTGAAGGGCCAGGGGGGACCTCCTACGAGCAGTACTTC. Protein: CASSEGPGGTSYEQYF.

The V call is TRBV24-1, the J call TRBJ2-3, with 13 nucleotides matching TRBD2. This CDR3 contains 17 residues. V was pared by 3 bases and J by 6 bases, with 8 bases of the junction left unmatched. Germline V gene data show CDR1 as KGHDR and CDR2 as SFDVKD. This CDR3 reads CATSDRTSGRRSDTQYF. Written as DNA, the CDR3 is TGTGCCACCAGTGATCGGACTAGCGGGAGAAGGTCGGATACGCAGTATTTT.

The gene calls are TRBV29-1 and TRBJ2-1; 7 nucleotides agree with TRBD1. V lost 5 bases and J lost 9; bases outside the gene matches: 13. The CDR3 loop spans 14 amino acids. Germline V lookup: CDR1 SQVTM, CDR2 ANQGSEA. The CDR3 sequence: CSVPTPTGIGEQFF. The CDR3 bases are TGCAGCGTTCCTACGCCGACAGGGATCGGTGAGCAGTTCTTC.